This T cell receptor beta chain was found in a study of T cell responses to AZD1222 COVID-19 vaccine. As for the study in general: The analysis combined second doses at about 4 or about 12 weeks.

As regards this clone: Its target is not known.

Study-level results: Spike-spanning, vaccine-associated CD4 TCRs were dominant at 160-218 and 743-854. The study sampled repertoires only after the peak T cell response. Clonal diversity was possibly underestimated; the donors were predominantly white British and more often female.

Repertoires were generated with immunoSEQ multiplex PCR, while TCRdb's copy carries only in-frame clones and drops some. This sample has about 110,000 clones, with about 88% found just once. This TCR came from an adult in good health. Sequences were derived from peripheral blood, sampled on day 0 of AZD1222 vaccination.

The CDR3 region is CSVGYYQETQYF. Here the CDR3 DNA reads TGCAGCGTTGGTTATTACCAAGAGACCCAGTACTTC. V usage is TRBV29-1 and J usage is TRBJ2-5; no definite D call. Trimming removed 4 bases at V and 0 bases at J, with 6 bases between. Germline lookup yields CDR1 SQVTM and CDR2 ANQGSEA. The CDR3 consists of 12 residues.